The subject of this entry is one T cell receptor (beta chain). As yet, its antigen is unknown. Here immunoSEQ multiplex PCR was the method, and the copy in TCRdb shows in-frame clones only, minus some. Found here are around 2,000,000 clones, around 96% of them singletons; the top ten hold 0.9% to 1.3%. This entry comes from a study of shared clonotypes between healthy human individuals. Findings and caveats of the study: There were few donors, and this limited the genetic and exposure-history diversity represented. Across a handful of donors, naive CD4 shared 4.5% to 6%, naive CD8 over 3%, memory CD4 2.3%, memory CD8 over 0.3%. An anticipated effect of sequencing depth on clonotype sharing among donors was recognized. Estimated richness was generally greater in naive than memory subsets.

Naive CD8 populations comprised CD45RO-negative cells positively selected for CCR7, excluding terminally differentiated effector memory CD45RA+ cells. What was sequenced was naive CD8+ T cells sorted from blood. The sequence was collected from a man between 18 and 35 years old in good health.

The CDR3 protein is CASSEIGQGETQYF. As DNA, the CDR3 is TGTGCCAGCAGTGAGATAGGCCAGGGGGAGACCCAGTACTTC. This chain uses TRBV2 with TRBJ2-5; D possibly corresponds to TRBD1 (6 bases). The CDR3 length is 14 residues. Trimming stripped 3 bases from V and 5 bases from J, with 13 bases between. Germline V gene lookup returns CDR1 SNHLY and CDR2 FYNNEI.